The TCR beta chain under discussion was sequenced for a study of a mutant IDH1 vaccine in newly diagnosed glioma. The overall study: Treatment recipients were approximately 62% male and 37.5% female, and their mean age was roughly 40 years. Findings and limits, study-wide: Overall, 80% to 95% of patients had vaccine-induced immune responses. Seemingly, top peripheral T cell clonotype changes bore no relation to pseudoprogression.

As for time point: week 47, end of study. Topical imiquimod was applied with each vaccine dose, which held 300 ug of mutant IDH1 20-mer peptide. New IDH1-mutant, ATRX-lost WHO grade 3 or 4 astrocytomas occurred in donors. V was pared by 2 bases and J by 6 bases, with 10 bases of the junction left unmatched. The CDR3 totals 15 residues. The germline V gene has CDR1 GTSNPN and CDR2 SVGIG (reference sequence). Produced via immunoSEQ multiplex PCR; TCRdb's table is partial and in-frame only. The sample includes nearly 50,000 clones, 65% to 85% of them seen just once. Points on this clone: The antigen is unknown.

The specimen was PBMCs, collected from a glioma patient whose treatment included an IDH1 peptide vaccine. The rearrangement uses TRBV30 and TRBJ2-7, with 10 positions matching TRBD1. The receptor's source is a woman in her 30s with glioma. Some clones in this sample may be carry-over from other donors' samples. Written as DNA, the CDR3 is TGTGCCTGGAGTCTTCAGGACAGGGGGTGGACCGAGCAGTACTTC. As protein: CAWSLQDRGWTEQYF.